This T cell receptor (beta chain) was observed in a study of shared clonotypes between healthy human individuals (dated by TCRdb to the early 2020s). Concerning the study at large: The cohort included a few men and a couple of women between 18 and 49 years of age. To estimate repertoire size and how much clonotypes are shared between individuals, the study performed deep sequencing of blood TCR repertoires from five healthy adults. To increase sequencing depth and limit assay-specific biases, different laboratories used diverse techniques to prepare libraries and sequence TCR repertoires. Each donor's leukapheresis produced roughly between roughly 0.94 and 9.5 billion PBMCs. Per donor, three plates each were used for CD4 naive and CD4 memory, two for CD8 naive, and one for CD8 memory. On the study overall, not on this receptor specifically: Sharing across several donors was observed for about 5% of naive CD4, less than 4% of naive CD8, 2.3% of memory CD4, and around 0.44% of memory CD8 clonotypes. Clonotypes shared by all four sorted-subset donors showed higher generation probabilities than non-shared clonotypes. Rarefaction of sorted-subset datasets indicated incomplete sequencing despite the large sequencing depth. Sampling was limited to blood, and TCR repertoires in tissue likely differ from TCR repertoires in blood. The small number of donors limited the genetic and exposure-history diversity represented. Estimated clonotype richness was generally larger for naive than for memory subsets. Pairwise subsampling led to the expectation that sequencing depth would affect the degree of clonotype sharing among donors.

Healthy HIV-negative adults with no recently reported acute infections or vaccinations were included as donors. All donors were Caucasian adults living in Nashville, Tennessee, USA. CD4+ T cells were enriched by magnetic negative selection; naive cells were then positively selected on CD45RA, and the negative fraction formed the memory subset. After blood collection by leukapheresis, PBMCs were isolated using Ficoll-Histopaque density gradient centrifugation and then cryopreserved in the vapor phase of liquid nitrogen. Purity and quantity of every magnetically sorted T cell population were checked by analytical flow cytometry. Each sorted fraction had its genomic DNA isolated and then quantified by UV absorbance on a Nanodrop 2000c. The germline V gene encodes CDR1 SGHAT and CDR2 FQNNGV. V is shortened by 2 bases, J by 1 base, and the region joining them spans 9 bases. Measured from the cysteine to the phenylalanine, the CDR3 is 15 residues long. Only the CDR3 portion is preserved as DNA: 45 bases, with reading frame beginning at the first base.

Using the deep immunoSEQ assay, TCR CDR3 regions were amplified from genomic DNA by multiplex PCR. Extracted genomic DNA from each cell subset was distributed evenly across all wells of several immunoSEQ 96-well plates, and each plate was treated as a replicate. For sorted subsets, about 200 ng genomic DNA, equal to some 28,000 T cell genomes, was loaded into each replicate PCR. The purified libraries were quantified using a Qubit 3.0 fluorometer, sized with a Bioanalyzer 2100, and then quantified again using the KAPA Library Quantification kit. Every immunoSEQ 96-well plate was sequenced on a separate single-read 150-cycle Illumina NextSeq 550 flow cell. The authors processed their data as follows. Because the immunoSEQ output included only junctional sequences and no quality scores, the filtering could not be the same as the filtering used for full-length reads. Sequences were annotated with PyIR, a Python wrapper for IgBLAST v1.9, using IMGT germline references to assign V/J genes and CDR3. Reads with weak V/J assignments (E-value above 1e-6), missing CDR3, stop codons, out-of-frame junctions, or ambiguous translated residues were removed. V3J clonotypes were defined as sequences sharing the same inferred V gene, J gene, and CDR3 amino acid sequence. To compute the percentage overlap between repertoires, the number of shared unique clonotypes was divided by the size of the smaller repertoire. Repertoire richness was assessed with RTK rarefaction, the Chao1 estimator, and Recon v2.1 estimates of unobserved clonotypes. OLGA was used to compute generation probabilities for all TCRbeta clonotypes that the gDNA method yielded from a few donors. Sourced from immuneACCESS, this table was stored by TCRdb with only in-frame sequences that have V and J called. A share of the clones is absent; for the studies checked, an unresolved V gene accounts for under half, and the remainder has no known explanation. V and J calls and clone size follow that table, whereas D and trimming were derived from the DNA. The sample table lists 2 million to 2.5 million clones, about 94% of them with a count of one. 0.1% to 0.15% of the sample comes from the top ten.

Details on this clone: Its antigen is unknown. The record has no base qualities; no much larger clone is one base away. Additional DNA sequences in this sample encode the identical CDR3.

The sequence came from a man younger than 35 in good health. Sequencing used naive CD4+ T cells sorted from blood. The cell subset or site label, read with the paper, signifies: CD45RA+ positively selected. Recombination linked TRBV11-2 to TRBJ2-1; matching of 5 bases hints at TRBD2 as the D gene. The CDR3 protein is CASSLISGSYNEQFF. The DNA sequence follows: TGTGCCAGCAGCTTAATCAGCGGTTCCTACAATGAGCAGTTCTTC.